One and the same sample provided the 9 T cell receptor beta chains below, sequenced in a study of CD8 T cells in ankylosing spondylitis. TCRdb re-analysed the 5' RACE reads in MiXCR, keeping a single row per CDR3 protein. The profile shows about 220,000 distinct CDR3 sequences, roughly 25% of them singletons. Sequencing was done on a sample of blood, either unsorted or a sorted T cell fraction (not recorded which). These receptors came from a male donor with ankylosing spondylitis or in good health (not recorded which).

The CDR3 loop reads CSAFSPEGAKGNTGELFF. CDR3 coding DNA: TGCAGTGCATTCTCACCCGAGGGGGCGAAGGGTAACACCGGGGAGCTGTTTTTT. The chain links TRBV20-1 to TRBJ2-2, with TRBD1 matching 7 bases. The germline CDR1 and CDR2 sequences are DFQATT and SNEGSKA (reference sequence). The CDR3 length is 18 residues. Trimming took 6 bases from V and 2 from J; bases not matched to a gene: 18.

J is TRBJ1-4 and V is TRBV20-1; D is possibly TRBD1 (5 bases). CDR1 and CDR2 from the germline V gene are DFQATT and SNEGSKA (reference sequence). The CDR3 is 13 residues long. V lost 5 bases to trimming and J lost 3 bases, with 10 bases between them. CDR3 in amino acids: CSAPRQPNEKLFF. Written as DNA, the CDR3 is TGCAGTGCTCCCAGACAGCCTAATGAAAAACTGTTTTTT.

At least ten counts were recorded for this clonotype. The V gene is TRBV7-2, the J gene TRBJ2-5; 11 bases match TRBD2. The CDR3 sequence is 17 residues long. CDR1 SGHTA and CDR2 FQGNSA come from the germline V gene. The ends lost 4 bases at V and 5 bases at J; junction bases unmatched: 12. CDR3 sequence (DNA): TGTGCCAGCAGCTCGGGGCCGACTAGCGGGACTGCGGAGACCCAGTACTTC. Encoded protein: CASSSGPTSGTAETQYF. The variable domain in full, completed from reference TRBV7-2 and TRBJ2-5, reads GAGVSQSPSNKVTEKGKDVELRCDPISGHTALYWYRQSLGQGLEFLIYFQGNSAPDKSGLPSDRFSAERTGGSVSTLTIQRTQQEDSAVYLCASSSGPTSGTAETQYFGPGTRLLVL.

V usage is TRBV29-1 and J usage is TRBJ2-7; 8 bases align to TRBD2. The CDR3 loop spans 14 amino acids. V was clipped by 3 bases and J by 2 bases; unmatched bases: 6. The V gene's germline CDR1 is SQVTM and CDR2 ANQGSEA. CDR3 nucleotide sequence: TGCAGCGTTGAGGGGGCGGGAGGTCCCTACGAGCAGTACTTC. Its translation: CSVEGAGGPYEQYF.

This chain joins TRBV27 and TRBJ2-1, with a possible D match to TRBD1 (6 bases). Germline CDR1 MNHEY, CDR2 SMNVEV (reference sequence). The CDR3 covers 13 residues. The V and J ends lost 4 bases and 4 bases respectively, with 8 bases between them. The CDR3 region has the DNA TGTGCCAGCAGTTGGCAGGGGTACAATGAGCAGTTCTTC. Amino acid sequence: CASSWQGYNEQFF.

This clonotype was seen at least ten times. The gene calls are TRBV7-9 and TRBJ2-3, with TRBD1 matching over 7 bases. With V trimmed by 5 bases and J by 3 bases, 11 bases remained unmatched. This CDR3 has 16 amino acids. Germline V gene lookup returns CDR1 SEHNR and CDR2 FQNEAQ (reference sequence). The CDR3 loop is CASSRGNRGPTDTQYF. As DNA, the CDR3 is TGTGCCAGCAGCAGGGGAAACAGGGGACCAACAGATACGCAGTATTTT.

In its sample, this clonotype was seen a few times. The chain links TRBV7-6 to TRBJ2-1, with a tentative D call TRBD2 (5 bases). Trimming shortened V by 1 base and J by 10 bases, and 17 bases separated the two germline ends. Germline V gene data show CDR1 as SGHVS and CDR2 as FNYEAQ. The CDR3 length is 15 residues. CDR3 sequence reads: CASSLVAGPQSEQFF. Written as DNA, the CDR3 is TGTGCCAGCAGCTTAGTGGCGGGCCCTCAATCGGAGCAGTTCTTC.

The V call is TRBV7-8, the J call TRBJ2-1; 8 bases match TRBD2. This CDR3 region has 13 residues. Germline trimming cut 7 bases from V and 6 bases from J; bases unmatched to any gene: 5. The germline V gene encodes CDR1 SGHVS and CDR2 FQNEAQ. CDR3 coding DNA: TGTGCCAGCAAAACGGGAGGGGGCAATGAGCAGTTCTTC. Its translation: CASKTGGGNEQFF.

In this sample, this clonotype turned up a few times. The chain combines TRBV5-1 with TRBJ2-7, with D unclear. V lost 0 bases and J lost 0, with 10 bases in between. CDR3 length: 15 residues. The germline V gene has CDR1 SGHRS and CDR2 YFSETQ. The CDR3 coding sequence is TGCGCCAGCAGCTTGGGCGGTAGTAGCTCCTACGAGCAGTACTTC. Encoded protein: CASSLGGSSSYEQYF.